These 4 T cell receptor beta chains share one sample of origin, sequenced in a study of beta chain features in type 1 diabetes. Study results and caveats: Among patients with Type 1 diabetes, TCRB CDR3s were moderately but significantly shorter in every one of the four CD4+ subsets.

The isolated RNA, all of it, was reverse transcribed, so expressed TCRB transcripts were what got sequenced. Sequenced by immunoSEQ multiplex PCR; TCRdb stores in-frame clones only, minus some. The sample yields roughly 150,000 clones, 7.8% seen once. These receptors lack a known antigen. The sample was central memory CD4+ T cells from blood. All receptors derive from a woman in her thirties or forties with type 1 diabetes.

This sequence joins TRBV7-9 and TRBJ2-7; D unclear. The germline gives CDR1 SEHNR, CDR2 FQNEAQ (reference sequence). The CDR3 is 15 amino acids. V was shortened by 7 bases and J by 5 bases, with 21 bases between the two germline ends. The CDR3 sequence: CASTYRQSPSNEQYF. CDR3 sequence (DNA): TGTGCCAGCACTTATCGACAAAGCCCCAGCAACGAGCAGTACTTC.

The chain carries TRBV28 and TRBJ1-6; a possible D gene is TRBD1 (6 bases). Germline V gene data show CDR1 as MDHEN and CDR2 as SYDVKM. There are 15 residues in the CDR3. V dropped 5 bases and J dropped 5 bases, with 13 bases sitting between them. CDR3 residues: CASSPGTSDNSPLHF. CDR3 DNA sequence: TGTGCCAGCAGTCCCGGGACATCTGATAATTCACCCCTCCACTTT.

This clone was counted a few times. V and J are TRBV2 and TRBJ2-4, with D unresolved. V shed 1 base and J shed 11 bases, with 9 bases lying between them. The CDR3 totals 12 residues. CDR1 and CDR2 from the germline V gene are SNHLY and FYNNEI. The CDR3 DNA follows: TGTGCCAGCAGTGAAGACGGTGTTTTTCAGTACTTC. Protein: CASSEDGVFQYF.

The rearrangement joins TRBV11-2 to TRBJ2-1; D gene unclear. V was pared by 2 bases and J by 0 bases, with 14 bases between. The germline CDR1 and CDR2 sequences are SGHAT and FQNNGV. There are 17 residues in the CDR3. Here the CDR3 DNA reads TGTGCCAGCAGCTTATCCCCGCCCTATAGCTCCTACAATGAGCAGTTCTTC. As protein: CASSLSPPYSSYNEQFF.